This T cell receptor beta chain derives from a study of cytomegalovirus exposure and HLA in healthy donors (dated by TCRdb to about 2017). Regarding the complete study: An earlier analysis of approximately 590 of the donors reported 276 Gb of sequence data and 117 million unique TCR beta sequences from some 180 million T cells. The T cell repertoires of 700 or so subjects were profiled by immunosequencing and related to cytomegalovirus serostatus. All discovery cohort repertoires had been generated using a single sequencing platform. The study aimed to test whether cataloging public T cell receptors could reveal signatures of past pathogen exposure. HLA typing included class I and class II loci at four-digit resolution. Five DR-DQ haplotypes were handled as single units for association and clustering because linkage in the cohort was strong. Among roughly 400 genotyped donors of the cohort, an average of approximately 250,000 unique TCR beta nucleotide sequences were sequenced per donor, around 18% of them non-productive. In the later analysis, no new phenotypic data were used to find candidate immune exposures; instead, reliance was placed on TCR beta sequences and their occurrence across donors. Typing coverage varied by locus: 629-630 donors for A, B, C, DRB1 and DQB1; roughly 500 for DQA1; more than 600 for DPA1; approximately 450 for DPB1. Donor age, sex, ethnicity and CMV serostatus were compiled alongside the repertoire data. A later genetic analysis used genome-wide SNP genotypes for 398 of the 666 donors, treating that subset as a discovery cohort. Of the roughly 400 genotyped donors, 81% fell in the genetic ancestry cluster associated with self-reported Caucasian donors. An earlier analysis of 587 of the donors applied high-throughput TCR beta sequencing to assess whether each TCR beta V gene segment acted as functional or pseudogenic. High-throughput TCR immunosequencing, statistical association of individual TCRs with disease status, and machine learning were combined to predict cytomegalovirus infection status. In a later analysis, previously published TCR beta repertoires from 666 donors were re-analyzed and high-resolution HLA genotyping was added so that TCR occurrence patterns could be studied. An early release that covered about 600 HLA-typed donors contained approximately 300 gigabases of sequencing data and tens of millions of unique TCR sequences. Besides the first cohort of hundreds of subjects, a separate validation cohort made up of 120 different subjects was used. The paper as a whole reports these results and caveats: A further reported finding was that TCR beta sequences accurately predicted the HLA-A and HLA-B alleles for most subjects in the first cohort. In this cohort, only TCR beta chains were sequenced, and detectable features were limited by the absence of alpha or paired-chain data. The earlier analysis of around 600 of the donors excluded 15 to 20 rarely observed V segments, including chromosome 9 orphons, because counts were too low. In a later analysis, HLA-associated TCR beta chains were found to be more clonally expanded and to have lower generation probabilities than equally common non-associated chains. A few of the identified cytomegalovirus-associated TCR beta chains were confirmed in vitro to be specific for cytomegalovirus antigens. The only immune exposure information available for the cohort was CMV serostatus. It was suggested by the authors that the approach could potentially be generalized to other disease states and immunological phenotypes. In an earlier analysis of fewer than 700 of the donors, most TCR beta V segments appeared in productive rearrangements about 87% or about 30% of the time, broadly matching IMGT annotations. In a later analysis, several top co-occurrence clusters were reported to appear linked to parvovirus B19, influenza, CMV and Epstein-Barr virus. Compared with the approximately 600-donor mean, donors in an Asian-associated ancestry cluster had fewer N-insertions in productive TCRs, according to a later genetic analysis. Most TCR sequences were observed very rarely across donors, whereas some public TCRs were present in many individuals. A total of some 180 TCR beta chains were listed by the study as associated with cytomegalovirus. A later analysis found that TCR association rates varied across HLA loci, with DRB1 alleles showing the most associated TCRs and HLA-C alleles the fewest. HLA typing was unavailable for some donors at each locus, so association tests used only the typed subset. Sequencing depth was assumed to be roughly uniform across donors in the presence/absence analyses, though that assumption may not hold. An association between a missense DCLRE1C variant and V-gene and J-gene trimming of TCR beta chains was found in a later genetic analysis and replicated in an independent cohort. When HLA alleles, especially DR and DQ, strongly co-occurred, attributing TCR associations to individual alleles was difficult. In a later analysis, 15,000 to 20,000 TCR beta sequences were associated with specific HLA alleles at a false discovery rate of 0.05. The sequencing pipeline was judged likely to have produced a cluster of highly shared sequence variants as a technical artifact. The classifier was reported to diagnose cytomegalovirus status with high specificity and sensitivity in both the original cohort and the validation cohort. According to a later analysis, most CMV-associated TCR beta chains appeared to be HLA-restricted, and the HLA associations seemed to be driven largely by CMV exposure. Linkage disequilibrium might explain the correlated functional status among segregating V segments, but an unknown experimental factor could not be ruled out.

In total, 630 or so healthy bone marrow donors made up the cohort. At the time of sampling, every cohort member was nominally healthy, though immune exposures that went unrecorded were likely present. The donor tested CMV seronegative and was one of the 352 seronegative cohort members. Each donor provided a peripheral blood sample, and peripheral blood mononuclear cells were used for TCR beta sequencing. Genomic DNA was extracted from the blood cell samples with the Qiagen DNeasy Blood Extraction Kit. Remarks on this clone: It lacks a known antigen.

Libraries were constructed by the immunoSEQ multiplex PCR assay. The multiplex PCR relied on a mix of 60 forward primers for TCR Vbeta segments and 13 reverse primers for TCR Jbeta segments. A multiplex PCR assay on genomic DNA amplified the CDR3 region of rearranged TCR beta genes. Amplified TCR beta libraries were sequenced as 87-base-pair reads on the Illumina HiSeq System. Concerning the study's data processing: A later analysis tallied about 77 million unique TCR beta chains across the roughly 610 repertoires, and some 10 million of those chains were shared by two or more donors. To remove PCR and sequencing errors, raw reads were error-corrected and collapsed into unique sequences using a nearest-neighbor algorithm that merged closely related sequences. Alignment of CDR3 sequences to IMGT reference sequences was used to assign V, D and J gene segments. For a sequence to be retained, a match of at least six nucleotides was required to both a V gene segment and a J gene segment. Rearrangements were classified as productive when the CDR3 lacked stop codons and remained in frame with V and J, and all other rearrangements were classified as non-productive. CDR3 was defined according to IMGT convention as the region running from the second conserved V-encoded cysteine to the conserved J-encoded phenylalanine. The earlier analysis of approximately 500 of the donors excluded sequences that lacked an unambiguous match to a single V gene segment. In an earlier analysis of 587 of the donors, a V segment was called functional when productive rearrangements were above 56.7%, and segregating when the standard deviation between donors exceeded 5%. A statistical classification framework was built to diagnose cytomegalovirus status from the catalog of TCR beta chain sequences. A later analysis assigned V and J genes by comparing TCR nucleotide sequences with IMGT/GENE-DB human TR gene sequences. A later analysis assigned CDR3 sequences and most-parsimonious VDJ recombination scenarios with the TCRdist pipeline. A later analysis defined each TCR beta chain by its CDR3 amino acid sequence plus V-gene family, and excluded reads lacking a unique V-gene family. In a later analysis, several hundred highly shared, low-generation-probability nucleotide sequences were removed to address suspected cross-contamination and a sequencing artifact. A later analysis calculated a clonal expansion index for each public chain from normalized within-repertoire ranks of inferred template counts. Generation probabilities in a later analysis came from a VDJ recombination model fitted to out-of-frame rearrangements, and those results were checked against IGoR. A later analysis scored TCR-TCR, TCR-HLA and TCR-CMV co-occurrence with hypergeometric tests, applying a repertoire-size bias correction to TCR pairs. False discovery rates were estimated in a later analysis by permuting HLA or CMV assignments 20 times. A later analysis grouped co-occurring TCRs with DBSCAN, adding TCRdist sequence similarity when clustering within HLA-allele-positive subsets. Co-occurrence clustering excluded repertoires with fewer than 30,000 or more than 120,000 public chains, plus five with anomalous nucleotide sharing. Imported from immuneACCESS, the table was reduced by TCRdb to in-frame sequences with V and J called. These copies leave out some clones; in studies compared against another copy, an unresolved V gene accounts for under half, and the cause of the remainder is not known. V and J calls and clone size come straight from that table; D and trimming were deduced from the DNA. In this sample's table one finds approximately 150,000 clones. The ten top clones hold under 2% of the sample.

The sequence was collected from a woman in her forties or fifties in good health and CMV-seronegative. Sequencing used PBMCs.

The sequence in DNA is TGTGCCAATGGGGGGGAGGCGACCTACGAGCAGTACTTC. It encodes CANGGEATYEQYF. The V and J segments used are TRBV7-9 and TRBJ2-7; TRBD2 fits 7 bases in the junction. The germline V gene (reference sequence) sets CDR1 to SEHNR and CDR2 to FQNEAQ. The junction shows trimming of 10 bases on V and 2 bases on J, and the gene matches do not reach 8 bases of it. The CDR3 goes from the cysteine to the phenylalanine over 13 residues. Of all the DNA, just the CDR3 is kept, 39 bases in frame from base 1.